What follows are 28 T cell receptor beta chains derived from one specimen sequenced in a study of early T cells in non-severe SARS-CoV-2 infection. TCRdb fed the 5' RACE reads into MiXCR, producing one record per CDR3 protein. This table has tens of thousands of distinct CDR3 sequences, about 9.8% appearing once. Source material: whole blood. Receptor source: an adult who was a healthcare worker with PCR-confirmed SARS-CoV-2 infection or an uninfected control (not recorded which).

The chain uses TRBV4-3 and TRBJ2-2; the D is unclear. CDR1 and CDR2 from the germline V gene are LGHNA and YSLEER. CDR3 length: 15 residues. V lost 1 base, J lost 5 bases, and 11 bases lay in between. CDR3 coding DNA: TGCGCCAGCAGCCAAGGTCGAGCCCCAACCGGGGAGCTGTTTTTT. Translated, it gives CASSQGRAPTGELFF.

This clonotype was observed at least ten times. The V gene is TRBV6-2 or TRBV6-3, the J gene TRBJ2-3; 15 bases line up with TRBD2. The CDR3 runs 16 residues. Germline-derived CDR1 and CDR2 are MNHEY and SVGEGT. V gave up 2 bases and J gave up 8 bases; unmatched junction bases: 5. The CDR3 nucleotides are TGTGCCAGCAGTTACGGACTAGCGGGAGGGCCCGGTACGCAGTATTTT. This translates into CASSYGLAGGPGTQYF.

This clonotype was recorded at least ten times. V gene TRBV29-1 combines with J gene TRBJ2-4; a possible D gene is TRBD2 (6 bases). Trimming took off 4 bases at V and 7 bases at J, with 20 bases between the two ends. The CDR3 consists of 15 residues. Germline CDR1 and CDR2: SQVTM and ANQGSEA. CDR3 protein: CSVVGGAEVENIQYF. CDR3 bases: TGCAGCGTTGTAGGAGGGGCCGAAGTGGAGAACATTCAGTACTTC.

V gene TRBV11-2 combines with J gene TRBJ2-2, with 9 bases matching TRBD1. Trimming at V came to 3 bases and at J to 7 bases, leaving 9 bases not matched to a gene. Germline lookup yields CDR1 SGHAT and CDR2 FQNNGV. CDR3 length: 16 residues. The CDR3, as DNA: TGTGCCAGCAGCTTTCGGGACAGGGCGGGGCACGGGGAGCTGTTTTTT. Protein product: CASSFRDRAGHGELFF.

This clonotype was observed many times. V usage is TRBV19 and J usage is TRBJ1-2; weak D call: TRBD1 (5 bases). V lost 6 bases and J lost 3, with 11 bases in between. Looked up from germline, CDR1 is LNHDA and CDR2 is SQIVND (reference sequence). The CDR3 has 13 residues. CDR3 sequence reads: CASRQHRYYGYTF. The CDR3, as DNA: TGTGCCAGTAGACAACACAGGTACTATGGCTACACCTTC.

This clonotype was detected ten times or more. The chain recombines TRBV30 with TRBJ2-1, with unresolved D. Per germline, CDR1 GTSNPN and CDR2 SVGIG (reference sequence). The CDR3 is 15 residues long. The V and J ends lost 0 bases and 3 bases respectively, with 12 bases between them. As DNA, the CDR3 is TGTGCCTGGAGTGTCGGCCATCCGTTCTACAATGAGCAGTTCTTC. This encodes CAWSVGHPFYNEQFF. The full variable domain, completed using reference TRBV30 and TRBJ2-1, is SQTIHQWPATLVQPVGSPLSLECTVEGTSNPNLYWYRQAAGRGLQLLFYSVGIGQISSEVPQNLSASRPQDRQFILSSKKLLLSDSGFYLCAWSVGHPFYNEQFFGPGTRLTVL.

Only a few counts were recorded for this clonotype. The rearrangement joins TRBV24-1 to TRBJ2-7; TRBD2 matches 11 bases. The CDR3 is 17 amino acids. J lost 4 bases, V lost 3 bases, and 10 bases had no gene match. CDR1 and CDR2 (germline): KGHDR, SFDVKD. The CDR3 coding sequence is TGTGCCACCAGTGATACCTGGACTAGCGGGTCGTTTTACGAGCAGTACTTC. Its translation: CATSDTWTSGSFYEQYF.

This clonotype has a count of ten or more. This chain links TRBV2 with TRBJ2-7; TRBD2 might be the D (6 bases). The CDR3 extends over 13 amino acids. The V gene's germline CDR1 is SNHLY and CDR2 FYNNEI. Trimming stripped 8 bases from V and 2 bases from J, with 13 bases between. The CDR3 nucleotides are TGTGCCAGCCTGTCTAGCGTTACCTACGAGCAGTACTTC. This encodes CASLSSVTYEQYF.

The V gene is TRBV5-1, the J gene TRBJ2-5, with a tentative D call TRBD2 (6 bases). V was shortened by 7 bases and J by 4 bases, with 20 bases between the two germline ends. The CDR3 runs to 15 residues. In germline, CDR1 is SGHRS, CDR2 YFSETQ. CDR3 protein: CASGGGLQGSETQYF. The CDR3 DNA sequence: TGCGCCAGCGGGGGAGGTTTGCAGGGTTCAGAGACCCAGTACTTC.

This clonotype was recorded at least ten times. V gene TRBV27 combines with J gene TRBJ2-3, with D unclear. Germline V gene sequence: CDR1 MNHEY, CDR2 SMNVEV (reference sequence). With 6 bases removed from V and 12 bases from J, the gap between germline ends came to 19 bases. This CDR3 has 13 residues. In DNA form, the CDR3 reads TGTGCCAGCAGCCTAAGCCTTAACCGGGTTCAGTATTTT. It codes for CASSLSLNRVQYF.

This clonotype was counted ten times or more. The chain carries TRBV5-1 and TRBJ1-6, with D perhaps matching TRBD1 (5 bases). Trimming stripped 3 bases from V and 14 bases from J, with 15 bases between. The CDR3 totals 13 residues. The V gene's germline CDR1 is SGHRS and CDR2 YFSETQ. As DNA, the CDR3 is TGCGCCAGCAGCTCTGATGGGGGGAGTTCCCTCCACTTT. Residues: CASSSDGGSSLHF.

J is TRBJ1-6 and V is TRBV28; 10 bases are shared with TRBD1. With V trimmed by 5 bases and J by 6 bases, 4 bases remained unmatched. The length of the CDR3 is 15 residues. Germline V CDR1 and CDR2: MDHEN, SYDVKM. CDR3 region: CASSPGQGINSPLHF. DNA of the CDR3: TGTGCCAGCAGTCCGGGACAGGGGATTAATTCACCCCTCCACTTT.

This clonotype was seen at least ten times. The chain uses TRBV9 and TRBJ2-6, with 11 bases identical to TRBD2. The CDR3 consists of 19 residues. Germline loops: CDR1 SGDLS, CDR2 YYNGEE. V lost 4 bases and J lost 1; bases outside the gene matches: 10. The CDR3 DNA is TGTGCCAGCAGCCCATCATTACTAGCGGGAGAATCTGGGGCCAACGTCCTGACTTTC. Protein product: CASSPSLLAGESGANVLTF.

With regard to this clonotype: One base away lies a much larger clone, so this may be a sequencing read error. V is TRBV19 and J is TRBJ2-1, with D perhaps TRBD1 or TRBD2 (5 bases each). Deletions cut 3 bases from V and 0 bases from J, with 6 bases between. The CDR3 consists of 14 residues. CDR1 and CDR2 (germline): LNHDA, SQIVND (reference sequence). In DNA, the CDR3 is TGTGCCAGTAGTATCGGGGCCTCCTACAATGAGCAGTTCTTC. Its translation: CASSIGASYNEQFF.

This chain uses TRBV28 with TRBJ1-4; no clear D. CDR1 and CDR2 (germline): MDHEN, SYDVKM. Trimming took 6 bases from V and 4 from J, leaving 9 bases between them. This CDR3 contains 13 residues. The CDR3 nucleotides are TGTGCCAGCAGGTCGTTTGTTAATGAAAAACTGTTTTTT. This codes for CASRSFVNEKLFF. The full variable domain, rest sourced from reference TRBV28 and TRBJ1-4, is DVKVTQSSRYLVKRTGEKVFLECVQDMDHENMFWYRQDPGLGLRLIYFSYDVKMKEKGDIPEGYSVSREKKERFSLILESASTNQTSMYLCASRSFVNEKLFFGSGTQLSVL.

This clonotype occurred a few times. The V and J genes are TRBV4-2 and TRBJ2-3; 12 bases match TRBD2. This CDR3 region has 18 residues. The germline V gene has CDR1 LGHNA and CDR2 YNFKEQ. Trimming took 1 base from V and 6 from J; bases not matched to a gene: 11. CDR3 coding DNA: TGTGCCAGCAGCCAAGGACTAGCGGGAGACACCTTGTACGATACGCAGTATTTT. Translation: CASSQGLAGDTLYDTQYF.

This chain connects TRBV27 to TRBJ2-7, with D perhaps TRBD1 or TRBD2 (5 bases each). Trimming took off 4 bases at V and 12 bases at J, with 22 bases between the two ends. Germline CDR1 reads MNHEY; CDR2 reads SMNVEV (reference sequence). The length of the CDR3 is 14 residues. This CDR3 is CASSSSPRDGRRYF. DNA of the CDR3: TGTGCCAGCAGTTCCTCGCCTCGGGACGGCCGGCGGTACTTC.

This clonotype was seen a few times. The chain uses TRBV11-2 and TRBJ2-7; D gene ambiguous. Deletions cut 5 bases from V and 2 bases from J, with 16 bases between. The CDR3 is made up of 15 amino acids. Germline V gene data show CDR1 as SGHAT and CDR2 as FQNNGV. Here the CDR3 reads CASSRPGPNPYEQYF. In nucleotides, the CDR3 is TGTGCCAGCAGCCGACCCGGCCCTAATCCCTACGAGCAGTACTTC.

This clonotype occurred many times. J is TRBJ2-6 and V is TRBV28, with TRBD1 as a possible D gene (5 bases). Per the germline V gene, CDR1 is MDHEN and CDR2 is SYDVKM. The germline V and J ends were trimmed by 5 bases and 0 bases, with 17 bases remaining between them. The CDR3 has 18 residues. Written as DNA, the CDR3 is TGTGCCAGCAGTCCATGGGGCCAGGGCCTCTCTGGGGCCAACGTCCTGACTTTC. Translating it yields CASSPWGQGLSGANVLTF.

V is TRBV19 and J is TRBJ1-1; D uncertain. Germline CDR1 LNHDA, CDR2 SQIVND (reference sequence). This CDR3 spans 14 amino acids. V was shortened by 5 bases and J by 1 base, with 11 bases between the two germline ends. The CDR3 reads CASSLSRQNTEAFF. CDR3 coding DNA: TGTGCCAGTAGTCTCTCTCGTCAGAACACTGAAGCTTTCTTT.

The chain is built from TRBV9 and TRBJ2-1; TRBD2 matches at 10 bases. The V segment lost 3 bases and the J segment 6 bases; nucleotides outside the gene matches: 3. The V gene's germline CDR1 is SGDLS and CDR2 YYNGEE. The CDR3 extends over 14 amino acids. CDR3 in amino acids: CASSAGLASNEQFF. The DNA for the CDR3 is TGTGCCAGCAGCGCGGGACTAGCGAGCAATGAGCAGTTCTTC.

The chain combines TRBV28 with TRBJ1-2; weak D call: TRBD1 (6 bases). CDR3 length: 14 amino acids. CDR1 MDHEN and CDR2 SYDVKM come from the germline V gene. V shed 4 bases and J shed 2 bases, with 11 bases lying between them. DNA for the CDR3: TGTGCCAGCAGTTCGGGGGCGGGGAACTATGGCTACACCTTC. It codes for CASSSGAGNYGYTF.

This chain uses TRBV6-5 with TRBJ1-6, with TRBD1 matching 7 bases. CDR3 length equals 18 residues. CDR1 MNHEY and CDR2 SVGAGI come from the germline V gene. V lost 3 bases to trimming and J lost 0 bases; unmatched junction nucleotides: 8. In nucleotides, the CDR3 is TGTGCCAGCAGTTATCAACTGACAGGGAGCTCCTATAATTCACCCCTCCACTTT. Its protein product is CASSYQLTGSSYNSPLHF.

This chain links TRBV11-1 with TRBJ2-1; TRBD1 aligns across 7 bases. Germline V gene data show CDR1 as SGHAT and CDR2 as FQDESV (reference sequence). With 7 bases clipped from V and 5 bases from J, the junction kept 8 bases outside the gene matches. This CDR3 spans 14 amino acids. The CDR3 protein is CASTQTGQHNEQFF. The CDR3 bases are TGTGCCAGCACGCAAACGGGACAGCACAATGAGCAGTTCTTC.

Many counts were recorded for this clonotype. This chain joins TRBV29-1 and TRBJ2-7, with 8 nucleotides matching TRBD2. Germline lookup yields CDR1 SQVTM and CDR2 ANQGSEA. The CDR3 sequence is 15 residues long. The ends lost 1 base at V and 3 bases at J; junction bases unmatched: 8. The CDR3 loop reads CSVEVPAGVHYEQYF. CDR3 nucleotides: TGCAGCGTTGAAGTACCAGCGGGAGTACACTACGAGCAGTACTTC.

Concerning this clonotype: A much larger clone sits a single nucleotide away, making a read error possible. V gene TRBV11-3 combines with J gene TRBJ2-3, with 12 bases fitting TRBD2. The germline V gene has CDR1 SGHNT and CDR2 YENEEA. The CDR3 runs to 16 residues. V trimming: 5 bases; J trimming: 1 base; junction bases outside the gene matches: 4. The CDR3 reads CASSRRLAGGTDTQYF. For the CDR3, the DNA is TGTGCCAGCAGCCGAAGACTAGCGGGAGGCACAGATACGCAGTATTTT.

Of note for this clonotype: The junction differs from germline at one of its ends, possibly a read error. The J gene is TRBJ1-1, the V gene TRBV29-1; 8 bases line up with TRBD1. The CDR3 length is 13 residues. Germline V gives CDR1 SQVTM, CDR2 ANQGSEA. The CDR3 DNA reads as TGCAGCGTTGAAGTGACAGGGGTAAGCGAAGATTTCTTT. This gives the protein CSVEVTGVSEDFF.

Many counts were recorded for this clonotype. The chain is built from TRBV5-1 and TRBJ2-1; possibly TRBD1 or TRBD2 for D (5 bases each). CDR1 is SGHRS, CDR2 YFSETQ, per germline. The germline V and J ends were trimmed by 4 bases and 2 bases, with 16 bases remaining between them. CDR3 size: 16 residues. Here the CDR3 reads CASSPQGTATYNEQFF. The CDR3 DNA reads TGCGCCAGCAGCCCCCAAGGGACGGCCACCTACAATGAGCAGTTCTTC.